This T cell receptor (beta chain) came from a study of T-cell memory formation after mild COVID-19. Study-wide context: Each donor largely had its own TCR clusters.

TCRdb passed the 5' RACE reads through MiXCR, listing each CDR3 protein once. Of roughly 200,000 distinct CDR3 sequences listed, roughly a fifth are singletons. This clonotype occurred a few times. Antigen specificity is unknown. This CDR3 comprises 14 residues. V was pared by 4 bases and J by 2 bases, with 4 bases of the junction left unmatched. Germline assignment: CDR1 MGHRA and CDR2 YSYEKL. Broader study findings: A subset of responding clones appeared in pre-infection memory, suggesting cross-reactive memory joined. Contracting clones from day 15 to 85 showed balanced CD4/CD8; later expanders favored CD4+.

Material: PBMCs or a T cell subset sorted from them (not recorded which). This chain joins TRBV4-1 and TRBJ2-5; 7 nucleotides match TRBD2. This TCR came from an adult woman who had mild COVID-19 (a few samples of this study predate the infection). Cell type and time point are not known. The CDR3 nucleotides read TGCGCCAGCAGCCTTCGAGCGGGGCAAGAGACCCAGTACTTC. Amino acids: CASSLRAGQETQYF.